There are many counts of the clone carrying this T cell receptor (beta chain). Its antigen is unidentified. The data originate from a study of T-cell reconstitution after alpha-beta-depleted transplantation in children. Study results and limitations: Diversity and T-cell counts at one year after transplant derived mostly from new T cells. Alpha-beta T cells present about two months after transplant were reported to originate from several hundred expanded graft clones.

TCRbeta library construction was performed incorporating unique molecular identifiers. MiXCR, applied by TCRdb to the PCR reads, yields one record per CDR3 protein. The sample has fewer than 700,000 distinct CDR3 sequences, 10% to 15% seen once. The germline gives CDR1 SEHNR, CDR2 FQNEAQ (reference sequence). This CDR3 spans 15 amino acids. The J segment lost 5 bases and the V segment lost 5 bases, leaving 6 bases of the junction unmatched. This sequence joins TRBV7-9 and TRBJ2-1, with 10 bases identical to TRBD2. This specimen was PBMCs, mostly from graft donor cells, taken 360 days after TCRalphabeta/CD19-depleted stem cell transplant. This receptor was identified in a male patient younger than 18 who had a stem cell transplant for acute myeloid leukemia, so the T cells may come from the graft donor. The CDR3, as DNA: TGTGCCAGCAGCCAAACTAGCGGGACAAACAATGAGCAGTTCTTC. Protein sequence: CASSQTSGTNNEQFF.